A single sample gave rise to the 23 T cell receptor beta chains below, sequenced in a study of blood T cell repertoires in COVID-19. Clones were sequenced by immunoSEQ multiplex PCR, and TCRdb holds only the in-frame ones, with some missing. This sample carries 180,000 or so clones, around 91% of them seen once, and the ten largest clones take under 0.85%. The sequenced material came from PBMCs or T cells enriched from blood (not recorded which). The receptors come from a woman aged 18 to 35 who had recovered from COVID-19.

This rearrangement joins TRBV19 to TRBJ1-5, with a tentative D call TRBD1 (5 bases). V dropped 2 bases and J dropped 5 bases, with 19 bases sitting between them. The CDR3 length is 17 residues. Germline CDR1 and CDR2: LNHDA and SQIVND (reference sequence). This CDR3 is CASSISLRYRLDQPQHF. The CDR3 coding sequence is TGTGCCAGTAGTATATCTCTTCGGTACAGGCTCGATCAGCCCCAGCATTTT.

This chain links TRBV27 with TRBJ1-5; maybe TRBD1 (6 bases). The CDR3 runs 13 residues. Deletions cut 4 bases from V and 6 bases from J, with 10 bases between. Germline-derived CDR1 and CDR2 are MNHEY and SMNVEV (reference sequence). CDR3 coding DNA: TGTGCCAGCAGTTCCCACAGGGCTCAGCCCCAGCATTTT. This encodes CASSSHRAQPQHF.

The rearrangement uses TRBV11-1 and TRBJ2-3; TRBD2 agrees at 8 bases. The CDR3 loop spans 13 amino acids. After removal of 6 bases from V and 7 bases from J, the junction contained 6 bases not matched to a gene. Germline V gene data show CDR1 as SGHAT and CDR2 as FQDESV (reference sequence). CDR3 in amino acids: CASRKRGGNTQYF. The DNA of the CDR3 is TGTGCCAGCAGGAAACGGGGGGGAAATACGCAGTATTTT.

This clone was recorded only once. CDR3 protein: CASSLDRGANTEAFF. CDR3 DNA sequence: TGTGCCAGCAGCTTAGATCGGGGGGCGAACACTGAAGCTTTCTTT. This chain links TRBV11-2 with TRBJ1-1, with D possibly being TRBD1 (6 bases). Germline V CDR1 and CDR2: SGHAT, FQNNGV. The CDR3 extends over 15 amino acids. V was trimmed by 0 bases and J by 1 base, leaving 9 bases between them.

CDR3 in DNA: TGCGCCAGCAGCCTAACGACAGGGGGAGGATCACCCCTCCACTTT. This translates into CASSLTTGGGSPLHF. The J gene is TRBJ1-6, the V gene TRBV5-1; 9 nucleotides line up with TRBD1. CDR3 length: 15 residues. V shed 4 bases, J shed 10 bases, and the junction held 9 bases outside the gene matches. Germline V gene lookup returns CDR1 SGHRS and CDR2 YFSETQ.

This clone showed up just once. The chain links TRBV7-9 to TRBJ2-7; D is unresolved. CDR1 SEHNR and CDR2 FQNEAQ come from the germline V gene (reference sequence). The CDR3 has 16 amino acids. Trimming left V 9 bases short and J 0 bases short, with 21 bases between. The CDR3 loop reads CASQFTAPRISYEQYF. The CDR3 bases are TGTGCCAGTCAGTTCACAGCTCCAAGAATCTCCTACGAGCAGTACTTC.

The V gene is TRBV27, the J gene TRBJ2-7, with TRBD1 matching 9 bases. The CDR3 runs to 14 residues. The V and J ends lost 4 bases and 3 bases, in that order; junction bases with no gene match: 4. Per the germline V gene, CDR1 is MNHEY and CDR2 is SMNVEV (reference sequence). The CDR3: CASSSPGQGYEQYF. The DNA for the CDR3 is TGTGCCAGCAGTTCCCCGGGACAGGGCTACGAGCAGTACTTC.

This chain connects TRBV29-1 to TRBJ2-7; the match to TRBD1 covers 7 bases. Germline loops: CDR1 SQVTM, CDR2 ANQGSEA. Losses at the gene ends were 2 bases for V and 7 bases for J; bases not matched to a gene: 5. There are 12 residues in the CDR3. The CDR3 nucleotides are TGCAGCGTTGAAACAGGGGTCTTGGAGCAGTACTTC. Its translation is CSVETGVLEQYF.

DNA for the CDR3: TGTGCCAGCAGCCCCACTAGCGGGAACTACGAGCAGTACTTC. Protein product: CASSPTSGNYEQYF. The genes are TRBV9 and TRBJ2-7; 10 nucleotides line up with TRBD2. The germline V gene encodes CDR1 SGDLS and CDR2 YYNGEE. Trimming removed 4 bases from V and 3 bases from J; junction bases left unmatched: 4. The CDR3 runs 14 residues.

This chain joins TRBV27 and TRBJ2-7; TRBD1 matches at 12 bases. J was trimmed by 7 bases and V by 6 bases; bases with no gene match: 7. This CDR3 region has 14 residues. The germline V gene encodes CDR1 MNHEY and CDR2 SMNVEV (reference sequence). This CDR3 reads CASRIGTGGAEQYF. CDR3 DNA: TGTGCCAGCAGAATAGGGACAGGGGGCGCGGAGCAGTACTTC.

V is TRBV4-2 and J is TRBJ2-7, with TRBD2 identical over 7 bases. V was clipped by 1 base and J by 4 bases; unmatched bases: 10. The CDR3 has 16 amino acids. CDR1 is LGHNA, CDR2 YNFKEQ, per germline. The CDR3 DNA is TGTGCCAGCAGCCAAGTAAGAGCGGGATACACGTACGAGCAGTACTTC. This sequence encodes CASSQVRAGYTYEQYF.

The V and J genes are TRBV4-3 and TRBJ1-2; D uncertain. Between the trimmed V and J ends, which lost 0 bases and 2 bases, there was a span of 7 bases. CDR3 length: 14 residues. The germline V gene has CDR1 LGHNA and CDR2 YSLEER. Written as DNA, the CDR3 is TGCGCCAGCAGCCAAGACTATAAGAACTATGGCTACACCTTC. Amino acids: CASSQDYKNYGYTF.

The V and J genes are TRBV4-3 and TRBJ1-4; 7 positions agree with TRBD1. Trimming removed 5 bases from V and 4 bases from J; junction bases left unmatched: 7. The CDR3 has 15 residues. Germline V lookup: CDR1 LGHNA, CDR2 YSLEER. CDR3 loop: CASSSAGTVNEKLFF. The CDR3 DNA reads TGCGCCAGCAGCAGTGCCGGGACAGTTAATGAAAAACTGTTTTTT.

The chain joins TRBV5-4 to TRBJ2-7; a weak D match, TRBD1 (7 bases). This CDR3 spans 14 amino acids. V was cut by 1 base and J by 6 bases, with 14 bases left in between. From germline, CDR1 is SGHNT and CDR2 YYREEE (reference sequence). The CDR3 DNA reads TGTGCCAGCAGCTTGCAGGGGGGATTGGGCGAGCAGTACTTC. Its translation: CASSLQGGLGEQYF. Based on the CDR3 plus reference TRBV5-4 and TRBJ2-7, the full variable domain is ETGVTQSPTHLIKTRGQQVTLRCSSQSGHNTVSWYQQALGQGPQFIFQYYREEENGRGNFPPRFSGLQFPNYSSELNVNALELDDSALYLCASSLQGGLGEQYFGPGTRLTVT.

This chain links TRBV9 with TRBJ1-1, with D tentatively TRBD1 (6 bases). Germline values: CDR1 SGDLS, CDR2 YYNGEE. The CDR3 covers 16 residues. The V end lost 0 bases, the J end lost 2 bases, and 14 bases lay between the germline ends. The CDR3 region has the DNA TGTGCCAGCAGCGTAGCACAGGGACCTTTAAACACTGAAGCTTTCTTT. As protein: CASSVAQGPLNTEAFF.

V usage is TRBV5-4 and J usage is TRBJ2-3; TRBD2 aligns across 8 bases. The germline V gene has CDR1 SGHNT and CDR2 YYREEE (reference sequence). The CDR3 covers 14 residues. V trimming: 4 bases; J trimming: 8 bases; junction bases outside the gene matches: 9. Here the CDR3 DNA reads TGTGCCAGCAGCCCGGGAGGGCCAAGGGGTACGCAGTATTTT. Translated: CASSPGGPRGTQYF. Variable domain in full (rest from reference TRBV5-4 and TRBJ2-3): ETGVTQSPTHLIKTRGQQVTLRCSSQSGHNTVSWYQQALGQGPQFIFQYYREEENGRGNFPPRFSGLQFPNYSSELNVNALELDDSALYLCASSPGGPRGTQYFGPGTRLTVL.

This rearrangement joins TRBV4-2 to TRBJ2-3; maybe TRBD2 (5 bases). Deletions cut 2 bases from V and 3 bases from J, with 12 bases between. Germline V gives CDR1 LGHNA, CDR2 YNFKEQ. This CDR3 has 15 amino acids. This CDR3 reads CASSQRAGETDTQYF. The CDR3 nucleotides read TGTGCCAGCAGCCAAAGGGCCGGGGAGACAGATACGCAGTATTTT.

The genes are TRBV3-1 (or the pseudogene TRBV3-2) and TRBJ1-3, with D possibly being TRBD1 (5 bases). Trimming took off 2 bases at V and 2 bases at J, with 7 bases between the two ends. The CDR3 has 14 amino acids. The V gene's germline CDR1 is LGHDT and CDR2 YNNKEL (reference sequence). CDR3 nucleotides: TGTGCCAGCAGCCAACAGGGTGCTGGAAACACCATATATTTT. Protein product: CASSQQGAGNTIYF.

The genes are TRBV7-2 and TRBJ2-6; D gene ambiguous. Germline V CDR1 and CDR2: SGHTA, FQGNSA. With 1 base removed from V and 2 bases from J, the gap between germline ends came to 9 bases. This CDR3 has 16 amino acids. CDR3 region: CASSLGDLAGANVLTF. CDR3 nucleotide sequence: TGTGCCAGCAGCTTAGGAGACTTGGCTGGGGCCAACGTCCTGACTTTC.

The rearrangement links TRBV15 to TRBJ2-1; 9 bases agree with TRBD1. Germline CDR1 is LNHNV and CDR2 is YYDKDF (reference sequence). The CDR3 spans 17 residues. Unmatched junction bases numbered 7, after V lost 2 bases and J lost 2 bases. The CDR3 reads CATSRTGTGNTYNEQFF. The CDR3 DNA reads TGTGCCACCAGCAGAACCGGGACAGGGAATACCTACAATGAGCAGTTCTTC.

V usage is TRBV24-1 and J usage is TRBJ2-2; 9 bases fit TRBD2. The junction had 17 bases not matched to a gene; V was cut back by 7 bases and J by 0 bases. The CDR3 covers 20 residues. Germline assignment: CDR1 KGHDR and CDR2 SFDVKD. CDR3 DNA: TGTGCCACCAGCGCTTTCCCCGTGACTAGCGGCCGGCCGAACACCGGGGAGCTGTTTTTT. Amino acids: CATSAFPVTSGRPNTGELFF.

The V call is TRBV28, the J call TRBJ2-7; TRBD2 matches at 10 bases. The CDR3 extends over 21 amino acids. Germline V gives CDR1 MDHEN, CDR2 SYDVKM. V shed 4 bases, J shed 0 bases, and the junction held 21 bases outside the gene matches. DNA of the CDR3: TGTGCCAGCAGTTCAATGACGGGAGTGAGGGGGGTAGCGGGAGGCTCCTACGAGCAGTACTTC. Protein product: CASSSMTGVRGVAGGSYEQYF.

V usage is TRBV6-1 and J usage is TRBJ1-1; D is unclear. With 2 bases removed from V and 1 base from J, the gap between germline ends came to 14 bases. The germline gives CDR1 MNHNS, CDR2 SASEGT. The length of the CDR3 is 16 residues. CDR3 nucleotide sequence: TGTGCCAGCAGTGAATTGGGCGGGGTACCGAACACTGAAGCTTTCTTT. It specifies CASSELGGVPNTEAFF.